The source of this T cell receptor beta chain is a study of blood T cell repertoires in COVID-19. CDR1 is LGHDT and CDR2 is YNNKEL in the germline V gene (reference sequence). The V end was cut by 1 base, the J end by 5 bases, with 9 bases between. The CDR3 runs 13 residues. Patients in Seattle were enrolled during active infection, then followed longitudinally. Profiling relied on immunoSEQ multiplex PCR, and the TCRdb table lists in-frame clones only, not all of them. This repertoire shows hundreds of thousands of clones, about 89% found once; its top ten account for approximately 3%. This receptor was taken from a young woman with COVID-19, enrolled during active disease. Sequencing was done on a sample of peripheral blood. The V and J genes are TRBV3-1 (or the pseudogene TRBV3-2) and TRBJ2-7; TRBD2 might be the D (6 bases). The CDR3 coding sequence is TGTGCCAGCAGCCAAGCTGGAGGGGACGAGCAGTACTTC. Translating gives CASSQAGGDEQYF.